One T cell receptor (beta chain) is described in this entry. Germline trimming cut 5 bases from V and 7 bases from J; bases unmatched to any gene: 13. The germline V gene has CDR1 MNHEY and CDR2 SVGEGT. This CDR3 contains 15 residues. In the original analysis: It was from reference gene primer amplification that nucleated cell counts were estimated. The protocol was immunoSEQ multiplex PCR, while the TCRdb copy is restricted to in-frame clones and leaves out a portion. V and J calls and clone size come straight from that table; D and trimming were deduced from the DNA. Here the sample spans about 250,000 clones, 88% being singletons. This entry belongs to a study of blood T cell repertoires in COVID-19. Study overall: Sample material is recorded as cDNA or gDNA derived from T cells, B-cell-depleted T cells, or PBMCs.

Sequences were obtained from peripheral blood. The genes are TRBV6-2 or TRBV6-3 and TRBJ1-2; TRBD1 agrees at 7 bases. The clonotype originates from a man of 80 years or more with acute or convalescent COVID-19. The CDR3 DNA reads TGTGCCAGCAGTCAACTCGGGACAGTATCGTCTGGCTACACCTTC. Encoded protein: CASSQLGTVSSGYTF.